A selection of T cell receptor beta chains follows, all from one sample in a study of T-cell reconstitution after alpha-beta-depleted transplantation in children. TCRdb called the PCR reads again in MiXCR, with one record for every CDR3 protein. The table shows about 400,000 distinct CDR3 sequences, with roughly 21% occurring only once. Material: PBMCs from the stem cell graft donor, obtained from the stem cell graft. The source of these receptors is a human donor who donated a stem cell graft to a child with acute myeloid leukemia. The CDR3 runs from the conserved cysteine through the conserved F or W. Fields, in order: V gene, J gene, D gene, CDR3 protein. D genes are given only for firm matches.

V: TRBV12-3/TRBV12-4; J: TRBJ2-1; D: -; CDR3: CASSLGSPQVYNEQFF
V: TRBV27; J: TRBJ2-5; D: TRBD2; CDR3: CASSSSGGVQETQYF
V: TRBV29-1; J: TRBJ2-3; D: TRBD2; CDR3: CSVQTSGRAGDTQYF
V: TRBV29-1; J: TRBJ2-3; D: TRBD2; CDR3: CSVERVTSIADTQYF
V: TRBV7-9; J: TRBJ2-7; D: -; CDR3: CASSSHFRREQYF
V: TRBV2; J: TRBJ1-5; D: TRBD1; CDR3: CASSESTGRQPQHF
V: TRBV5-1; J: TRBJ1-1; D: TRBD1; CDR3: CASSLGQGSTEAFF
V: TRBV25-1; J: TRBJ1-5; D: -; CDR3: CASSVGESNQPQHF
V: TRBV27; J: TRBJ2-6; D: -; CDR3: CASSGTYAGANVLTF
V: TRBV10-2; J: TRBJ2-1; D: TRBD2; CDR3: CASGLAGGIYNEQFF
V: TRBV4-2; J: TRBJ2-7; D: -; CDR3: CASSQGTNDYEQYF
V: TRBV11-2; J: TRBJ2-1; D: -; CDR3: CASSFLSYEQFF
V: TRBV20-1; J: TRBJ2-7; D: -; CDR3: CSAFPRAGTYEQYF
V: TRBV14; J: TRBJ2-1; D: -; CDR3: CASSYRGEQFF
V: TRBV12-3/TRBV12-4; J: TRBJ2-1; D: -; CDR3: CASSRAGEEDNEQFF
V: TRBV20-1; J: TRBJ1-5; D: -; CDR3: CSASRTEQEAQHF
V: TRBV20-1; J: TRBJ2-1; D: TRBD2; CDR3: CSARSGTSGSNEQFF
V: TRBV20-1; J: TRBJ1-1; D: -; CDR3: CSAREGVRTEAFF
V: TRBV12-3/TRBV12-4; J: TRBJ2-7; D: -; CDR3: CASSSTQGGRYEQYF
V: TRBV6-1; J: TRBJ2-6; D: -; CDR3: CASTKDGTSGANVLTF
V: TRBV20-1; J: TRBJ2-5; D: TRBD2; CDR3: CSATSGGQETQYF
V: TRBV20-1; J: TRBJ1-2; D: -; CDR3: CSAEPAGRGGYTF
V: TRBV5-1; J: TRBJ1-2; D: TRBD1; CDR3: CASSQPGQGQYGYTF
V: TRBV29-1; J: TRBJ2-7; D: -; CDR3: CSVEGSNSYEQYF
V: TRBV5-1; J: TRBJ1-1; D: TRBD1; CDR3: CASSSQGAVNTEAFF
V: TRBV29-1; J: TRBJ2-2; D: TRBD2; CDR3: CSVEETSATGELFF
V: TRBV28; J: TRBJ2-5; D: -; CDR3: CASRGRGGEETQYF
V: TRBV12-3/TRBV12-4; J: TRBJ1-2; D: -; CDR3: CASSFSYGIDYGYTF
V: TRBV12-3/TRBV12-4; J: TRBJ2-5; D: -; CDR3: CASRTPTETQYF
V: TRBV6-1; J: TRBJ1-5; D: -; CDR3: CASSEWGGIGNQPQHF
V: TRBV7-9; J: TRBJ1-3; D: -; CDR3: CASSLEGRAGNTIYF
V: TRBV20-1; J: TRBJ2-7; D: -; CDR3: CSAKKWALTYEQYF
V: TRBV7-2; J: TRBJ2-2; D: TRBD2; CDR3: CASSLHGGAGELFF
V: TRBV20-1; J: TRBJ2-7; D: -; CDR3: CSARDLGHEQYF
V: TRBV10-2; J: TRBJ2-2; D: -; CDR3: CASSEMGAGELFF
V: TRBV27; J: TRBJ1-1; D: -; CDR3: CASSPFRNLGKDTEAFF
V: TRBV5-1; J: TRBJ1-4; D: -; CDR3: CASSPGRLATNEKLFF
V: TRBV11-2; J: TRBJ2-3; D: TRBD2; CDR3: CASSPGTSGRNTQYF
V: TRBV7-6; J: TRBJ2-1; D: -; CDR3: CASSLESAGAISSYNEEFF
V: TRBV29-1; J: TRBJ2-3; D: TRBD1; CDR3: CSGSRGQGVSDTQYF
V: TRBV5-1; J: TRBJ2-3; D: TRBD2; CDR3: CASSLTGGPTDTQYF
V: TRBV5-1; J: TRBJ2-1; D: -; CDR3: CASSLTGNSYNEQFF
V: TRBV15; J: TRBJ2-7; D: -; CDR3: CATSRDTYYEQYF
V: TRBV28; J: TRBJ2-6; D: TRBD1; CDR3: CASSLLPGGGGANVLTF
V: TRBV12-3/TRBV12-4; J: TRBJ2-1; D: TRBD2; CDR3: CASSLAPGLAGEQFF
V: TRBV12-3/TRBV12-4; J: TRBJ2-7; D: TRBD1; CDR3: CASSFTGAGEQYF
V: TRBV29-1; J: TRBJ2-7; D: -; CDR3: CSVEDSSYEQYF
V: TRBV20-1; J: TRBJ2-1; D: -; CDR3: CSARDPKLAVHNEQFF
V: TRBV18; J: TRBJ2-5; D: -; CDR3: CASSPASGASRETQYF
V: TRBV7-9; J: TRBJ2-2; D: -; CDR3: CASSLRPEGGGELFF
V: TRBV5-1; J: TRBJ1-1; D: -; CDR3: CASSLAEGGAEAFF
V: TRBV5-1; J: TRBJ1-2; D: -; CDR3: CASSLVGARGDYGYTF
V: TRBV29-1; J: TRBJ2-1; D: TRBD2; CDR3: CRVSNSGSWSYNEQFF
V: TRBV4-2; J: TRBJ2-6; D: -; CDR3: CASSPDWSSGANVLTF
V: TRBV15; J: TRBJ2-5; D: -; CDR3: CATSSVPGTANQETQYF
V: TRBV20-1; J: TRBJ2-1; D: TRBD2; CDR3: CSARDQAGDRWNEQFF
V: TRBV20-1; J: TRBJ2-1; D: -; CDR3: CSASPSDNEQFF
V: TRBV28; J: TRBJ2-6; D: -; CDR3: CASSQLAGANVLTF
V: TRBV10-3; J: TRBJ2-5; D: -; CDR3: CAISPGQTETQYF
V: TRBV25-1; J: TRBJ1-2; D: TRBD1; CDR3: CASSDVDRGDYGYTF